These 3 T cell receptor beta chains originate from one sample sequenced in a study of STAT3 mutations in large granular lymphocyte leukemia. Regarding the study as a whole: In T-cell large granular lymphocyte leukemia, about half of patients showed multiple immunodominant subclonotypes.

For these TCRs, the target antigens are not known. Clones were read by immunoSEQ multiplex PCR, and TCRdb kept only the in-frame ones, dropping some. Of under 20,000 clones listed, 92% were seen once; the top ten hold just under 45%. What was sequenced was peripheral blood mononuclear cells. The receptors shown here come from a man aged 60-69 years with T-cell large granular lymphocyte leukemia. Some clones in this sample may be carry-over from other donors' samples.

The gene calls are TRBV18 and TRBJ2-7; TRBD2 matches at 7 bases. The germline gives CDR1 KGHSH, CDR2 LQKENI. Losses at the gene ends were 2 bases for V and 3 bases for J; bases not matched to a gene: 7. This CDR3 contains 15 residues. The CDR3: CASSPSGTPYYEQYF. Here the CDR3 DNA reads TGTGCCAGCTCACCAAGCGGGACTCCTTACTACGAGCAGTACTTC.

The chain uses TRBV4-1 and TRBJ2-7; a weak D match, TRBD2 (5 bases). The germline gives CDR1 MGHRA, CDR2 YSYEKL. Trimming took off 4 bases at V and 2 bases at J, with 18 bases between the two ends. The CDR3 runs 16 residues. The CDR3 bases are TGCGCCAGCAGCCCCCGAGGGAGTTGGGGTGCCTACGAGCAGTACTTC. Translated: CASSPRGSWGAYEQYF.

J is TRBJ2-3 and V is TRBV5-4, with 7 bases aligning to TRBD1. CDR3 length: 15 amino acids. V lost 5 bases, J lost 0 bases, and 6 bases stayed unmatched. Looked up from germline, CDR1 is SGHNT and CDR2 is YYREEE (reference sequence). Here the CDR3 reads CASRPGTESTDTQYF. The CDR3 bases are TGTGCCAGCAGGCCCGGGACAGAGAGCACAGATACGCAGTATTTT.